This T cell receptor beta chain was identified during a study of T-cell memory formation after mild COVID-19. Across the study: Clustering of TCRs was largely donor specific.

TCRdb reprocessed the 5' RACE reads via MiXCR and lists one record per CDR3 protein. The top ten clones hold roughly 2.6% of a sample with 210,000 or so distinct CDR3 sequences, 18% of them seen once. The CDR3 length is 13 residues. J gave up 1 base and V 7 bases, and 5 bases lay outside the gene matches. Germline V gives CDR1 DFQATT, CDR2 SNEGSKA (reference sequence). This TCR was recovered from an adult woman who had mild COVID-19 (a few samples of this study predate the infection). Cell type and time point are not known. This chain links TRBV20-1 with TRBJ1-1; TRBD1 aligns across 8 bases. Source material: PBMCs or a T cell subset sorted from them (not recorded which). The CDR3 DNA reads TGCAGTGAACCCGGGACAGGGAACACTGAAGCTTTCTTT. Residues: CSEPGTGNTEAFF.